This T cell receptor (beta chain) derives from a study of blood T cell repertoires in COVID-19. The germline V gene encodes CDR1 WSHSY and CDR2 SAAADI. This CDR3 comprises 14 residues. J gave up 7 bases and V 10 bases, and 8 bases lay outside the gene matches. Sequenced by immunoSEQ multiplex PCR; TCRdb stores in-frame clones only, minus some. Among more than 70,000 clones listed, about 89% were seen once. The receptor was isolated from a woman in her forties or fifties in a cohort sampled during active COVID-19. Sequenced input: peripheral blood. The rearrangement joins TRBV10-2 to TRBJ2-2, with 11 positions matching TRBD1. DNA of the CDR3: TGCGCCACGAGGTGGACAGGGGGCTTCGGGGAGCTGTTTTTT. Translation: CATRWTGGFGELFF.